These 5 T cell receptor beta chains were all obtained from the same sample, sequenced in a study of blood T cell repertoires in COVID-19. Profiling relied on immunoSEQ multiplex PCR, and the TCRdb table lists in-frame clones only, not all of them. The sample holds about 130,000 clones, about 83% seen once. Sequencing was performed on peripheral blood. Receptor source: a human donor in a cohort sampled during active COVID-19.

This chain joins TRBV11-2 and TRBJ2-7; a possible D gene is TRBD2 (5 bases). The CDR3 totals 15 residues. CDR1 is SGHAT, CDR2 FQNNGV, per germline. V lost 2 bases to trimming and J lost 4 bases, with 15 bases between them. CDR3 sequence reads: CASSLRGPNLYEQYF. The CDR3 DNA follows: TGTGCCAGCAGCTTACGGGGTCCAAACCTGTACGAGCAGTACTTC.

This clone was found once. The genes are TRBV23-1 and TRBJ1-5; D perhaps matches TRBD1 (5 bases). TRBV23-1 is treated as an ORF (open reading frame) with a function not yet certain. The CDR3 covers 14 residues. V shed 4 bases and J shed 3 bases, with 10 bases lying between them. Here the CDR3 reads CASSPRGINQPQHF. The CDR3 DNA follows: TGCGCCAGCAGTCCACGGGGGATCAATCAGCCCCAGCATTTT.

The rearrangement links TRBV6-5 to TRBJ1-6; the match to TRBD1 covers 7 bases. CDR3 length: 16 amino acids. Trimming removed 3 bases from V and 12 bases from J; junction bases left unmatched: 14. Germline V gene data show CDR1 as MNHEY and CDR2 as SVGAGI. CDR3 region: CASSYSGETGLVPLHF. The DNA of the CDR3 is TGTGCCAGCAGTTATTCGGGGGAGACAGGGCTCGTACCCCTCCACTTT.

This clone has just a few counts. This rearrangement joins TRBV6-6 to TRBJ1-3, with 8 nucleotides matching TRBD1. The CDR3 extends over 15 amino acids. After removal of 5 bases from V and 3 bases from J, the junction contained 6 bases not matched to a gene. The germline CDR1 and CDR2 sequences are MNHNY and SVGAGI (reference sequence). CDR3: CASSPTDRVGNTIYF. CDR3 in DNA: TGTGCCAGCAGTCCGACGGACAGGGTTGGAAACACCATATATTTT.

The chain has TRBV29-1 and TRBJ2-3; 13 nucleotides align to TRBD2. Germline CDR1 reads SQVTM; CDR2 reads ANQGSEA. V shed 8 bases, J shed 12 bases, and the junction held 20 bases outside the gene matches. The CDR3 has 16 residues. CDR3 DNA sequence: TGCAGCCTACGCCCGCCGGGACTAGCGGGACACATGGCCCAGTATTTT. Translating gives CSLRPPGLAGHMAQYF.